Listed here are 30 T cell receptor beta chains from one sample, sequenced in a study of shared clonotypes between healthy human individuals. This table comes from immunoSEQ multiplex PCR, and its TCRdb copy is limited to in-frame clones, with some not included. The sample consists of fewer than 3 million clones, 92% of them appearing once. Sequencing was done on a sample of naive CD4+ T cells from PBMCs. Indicated subset: CD45RA+ positively selected. All receptors come from a man between 18 and 35 years old in good health. Some clones in this sample may be carry-over from other donors' samples.

The chain uses TRBV2 and TRBJ1-5; D gene unclear. Germline CDR1 is SNHLY and CDR2 is FYNNEI. The CDR3 loop spans 15 amino acids. Trimming removed 4 bases from V and 2 bases from J, with 12 bases in between. The CDR3, as DNA: TGTGCCAGCAGTGCAGGAATGGATGGCAATCAGCCCCAGCATTTT. Its translation: CASSAGMDGNQPQHF.

The gene calls are TRBV30 and TRBJ1-2; weak D call: TRBD1 (5 bases). CDR1 GTSNPN and CDR2 SVGIG come from the germline V gene (reference sequence). The CDR3 extends over 12 amino acids. V dropped 5 bases and J dropped 6 bases, with 13 bases sitting between them. The chain's CDR3 is CAWAPGTHGYTF. In DNA form, the CDR3 reads TGTGCCTGGGCACCAGGGACGCATGGCTACACCTTC.

The J gene is TRBJ2-7, the V gene TRBV25-1, with 9 nucleotides matching TRBD1. V lost 1 base and J lost 1; bases outside the gene matches: 11. The CDR3 is 18 residues long. Germline V gives CDR1 MGHDK, CDR2 SYGVNS. The CDR3 DNA is TGTGCCAGCAGTGAATTCGGCGGACAGGGGCTTCGGTCCTACGAGCAGTACTTC. Amino acid sequence: CASSEFGGQGLRSYEQYF.

The gene calls are TRBV28 and TRBJ2-3, with D unresolved. Trimming shortened V by 2 bases and J by 2 bases, and 14 bases separated the two germline ends. The CDR3 loop spans 16 amino acids. The germline V gene encodes CDR1 MDHEN and CDR2 SYDVKM. The CDR3 sequence: CASSLGGRGYTDTQYF. In DNA, the CDR3 is TGTGCCAGCAGTTTAGGCGGCAGAGGTTACACAGATACGCAGTATTTT.

This sequence joins TRBV30 and TRBJ1-6, with D unresolved. V lost 3 bases and J lost 14, with 17 bases in between. This CDR3 comprises 13 residues. Germline CDR1 reads GTSNPN; CDR2 reads SVGIG (reference sequence). CDR3 protein: CAWRGQAGMALHF. The CDR3 DNA follows: TGTGCCTGGAGAGGGCAGGCAGGCATGGCCCTCCACTTT.

The J gene is TRBJ2-1, the V gene TRBV6-5; TRBD2 aligns across 12 bases. Losses at the gene ends were 6 bases for V and 4 bases for J; bases not matched to a gene: 4. The CDR3 loop spans 15 amino acids. CDR1 and CDR2 (germline): MNHEY, SVGAGI. CDR3 amino acids: CASRRLAGVYNEQFF. The CDR3 DNA reads as TGTGCCAGCAGACGACTAGCGGGAGTGTACAATGAGCAGTTCTTC.

V usage is TRBV11-2 and J usage is TRBJ2-7; tentatively, D is TRBD1 (6 bases). The CDR3 is 15 amino acids. The V end was cut by 5 bases, the J end by 1 base, with 15 bases between. Germline CDR1 is SGHAT and CDR2 is FQNNGV. CDR3 loop: CASSPGQPNSYEQYF. CDR3 DNA sequence: TGTGCCAGCAGCCCAGGACAGCCGAATTCCTACGAGCAGTACTTC.

The chain uses TRBV5-5 and TRBJ2-7; D is perhaps TRBD1 (6 bases). V lost 0 bases to trimming and J lost 2 bases, with 9 bases between them. This CDR3 is 14 amino acids long. Germline CDR1 is SGHKS and CDR2 is YYEKEE (reference sequence). In nucleotides, the CDR3 is TGTGCCAGCAGCTTGGGTCCAGGGGCCTACGAGCAGTACTTC. It translates to CASSLGPGAYEQYF.

V is TRBV30 and J is TRBJ1-2; 7 nucleotides align to TRBD1. The CDR3 covers 13 residues. V lost 0 bases and J lost 4; bases outside the gene matches: 2. Germline V lookup: CDR1 GTSNPN, CDR2 SVGIG (reference sequence). The CDR3 reads CAWSVNRGYGYTF. CDR3 DNA sequence: TGTGCCTGGAGTGTCAACAGGGGCTATGGCTACACCTTC.

The chain has TRBV7-7 and TRBJ2-1; 7 nucleotides match TRBD2. Germline assignment: CDR1 SSHAT and CDR2 FNYEAQ (reference sequence). V lost 0 bases and J lost 6; bases outside the gene matches: 2. The CDR3 is 14 residues long. The CDR3 sequence: CASSLAGGPNEQFF. The CDR3, as DNA: TGTGCCAGCAGCTTAGCGGGAGGGCCCAATGAGCAGTTCTTC.

The V call is TRBV7-8, the J call TRBJ2-5; 8 nucleotides line up with TRBD1. There are 14 residues in the CDR3. J was trimmed by 7 bases and V by 2 bases; bases with no gene match: 6. Germline V gives CDR1 SGHVS, CDR2 FQNEAQ. The CDR3 spells CASSLQGAQGTQYF. In nucleotides, the CDR3 is TGTGCCAGCAGCTTACAGGGGGCGCAGGGGACCCAGTACTTC.

This rearrangement joins TRBV19 to TRBJ2-7, with D unclear. Looked up from germline, CDR1 is LNHDA and CDR2 is SQIVND (reference sequence). Trimming stripped 3 bases from V and 2 bases from J, with 11 bases between. This CDR3 has 14 amino acids. The CDR3 DNA reads as TGTGCCAGTAGTATTATGGCAGGCCCCTACGAGCAGTACTTC. Translation gives CASSIMAGPYEQYF.

The chain employs TRBV28 and TRBJ1-1; the D gene is possibly TRBD1 (6 bases). The CDR3 loop spans 15 amino acids. The V gene lost 4 bases and the J gene lost 4 bases, with 16 bases spanning the gap. Germline V lookup: CDR1 MDHEN, CDR2 SYDVKM. The CDR3 sequence: CASSYVSGGLTEAFF. The CDR3 DNA reads as TGTGCCAGCAGTTATGTGTCTGGGGGGCTCACTGAAGCTTTCTTT. The full variable domain, in which reference TRBV28 and TRBJ1-1 provide the parts outside the CDR3, is DVKVTQSSRYLVKRTGEKVFLECVQDMDHENMFWYRQDPGLGLRLIYFSYDVKMKEKGDIPEGYSVSREKKERFSLILESASTNQTSMYLCASSYVSGGLTEAFFGQGTRLTVV.

This clone was detected only once. The rearrangement links TRBV6-1 to TRBJ1-5; D might be TRBD1 (5 bases). V dropped 6 bases and J dropped 3 bases, with 12 bases sitting between them. CDR1 is MNHNS and CDR2 is SASEGT in the germline V gene. The CDR3 is 14 amino acids. CDR3 sequence (DNA): TGTGCCAGCAGCCTTTCAGGGATCAATCAGCCCCAGCATTTT. Amino acid sequence: CASSLSGINQPQHF.

The chain combines TRBV6-6 with TRBJ1-6; a possible D gene is TRBD1 (6 bases). The CDR3 runs 14 residues. The germline gives CDR1 MNHNY, CDR2 SVGAGI (reference sequence). V was trimmed by 8 bases and J by 5 bases, leaving 13 bases between them. CDR3 sequence reads: CASDQGYNNSPLHF. The CDR3 coding sequence is TGTGCCAGCGATCAGGGGTACAATAATTCACCCCTCCACTTT.

V usage is TRBV18 and J usage is TRBJ2-1, with a tentative D call TRBD2 (6 bases). Germline V gene sequence: CDR1 KGHSH, CDR2 LQKENI. V was clipped by 3 bases and J by 8 bases, with 17 bases between them. This CDR3 is 15 amino acids long. For the CDR3, the DNA is TGTGCCAGCTCACCCGTAGGGACTTCACCCGATGAGCAGTTCTTC. Amino acid sequence: CASSPVGTSPDEQFF.

The J gene is TRBJ2-7, the V gene TRBV21-1; TRBD2, the table's D call, was not compared with the DNA. TRBV21-1 is a recognized pseudogene. The CDR3 is 15 amino acids. The CDR3 DNA reads as TGTGCCAGCGGAAGCGGGTCAGGGAGCTCCTACGAGCAGTACTTC. Translated: CASGSGSGSSYEQYF.

This sequence joins TRBV15 and TRBJ2-7; no reliable D call. Germline V gene lookup returns CDR1 LNHNV and CDR2 YYDKDF (reference sequence). The CDR3 loop spans 15 amino acids. Trimming removed 4 bases from V and 2 bases from J, with 15 bases in between. The CDR3 bases are TGTGCCACCAGCACCAGACTGTGGGGAACCTACGAGCAGTACTTC. Protein product: CATSTRLWGTYEQYF.

As for this clone: The same CDR3 is also encoded by other DNA sequences in this sample. This chain joins TRBV7-2 and TRBJ2-7; D is undetermined. Trimming stripped 3 bases from V and 3 bases from J, with 9 bases between. CDR1 and CDR2 from the germline V gene are SGHTA and FQGNSA. The CDR3 is made up of 13 amino acids. DNA for the CDR3: TGTGCCAGCAGCTTGAGAGCCCTCTACGAGCAGTACTTC. This gives the protein CASSLRALYEQYF.

The chain joins TRBV5-4 to TRBJ2-3, with D perhaps matching TRBD2 (6 bases). Trimming stripped 5 bases from V and 1 base from J, with 11 bases between. Looked up from germline, CDR1 is SGHNT and CDR2 is YYREEE (reference sequence). The CDR3 sequence is 14 residues long. The CDR3, as DNA: TGTGCCAGCAGGGTGGGAGGTGGCACAGATACGCAGTATTTT. Amino acid sequence: CASRVGGGTDTQYF.

As concerns this clone: Distinct nucleotide sequences in the sample also encode this CDR3. The chain carries TRBV4-3 and TRBJ1-5; D is uncertain. There are 13 residues in the CDR3. Germline-derived CDR1 and CDR2 are LGHNA and YSLEER. V was pared by 0 bases and J by 7 bases, with 7 bases between. CDR3 sequence (DNA): TGCGCCAGCAGCCAAGAGTTCGGGCAGCCCCAGCATTTT. It translates to CASSQEFGQPQHF.

J is TRBJ2-5 and V is TRBV7-2; 12 bases fit TRBD2. The length of the CDR3 is 15 residues. The trim removed 4 bases at V and 5 bases at J, leaving 5 bases unmatched. Germline loops: CDR1 SGHTA, CDR2 FQGNSA. The CDR3 loop is CASSYRLAGVETQYF. The CDR3 nucleotides are TGTGCCAGCAGCTACAGACTAGCGGGAGTGGAGACCCAGTACTTC.

The rearrangement joins TRBV7-3 to TRBJ2-1; no definite D call. Germline V gene sequence: CDR1 SGHTA, CDR2 FQGTGA. The CDR3 extends over 16 amino acids. V was clipped by 2 bases and J by 0 bases, with 11 bases between them. CDR3 DNA sequence: TGTGCCAGCAGCTTAGGTTCCCGAGGCTCCTACAATGAGCAGTTCTTC. It translates to CASSLGSRGSYNEQFF.

J is TRBJ2-7 and V is TRBV7-2; D ambiguous. V gave up 5 bases and J gave up 4 bases, with 12 bases separating them. The CDR3 has 13 amino acids. Germline V CDR1 and CDR2: SGHTA, FQGNSA. For the CDR3, the DNA is TGTGCCAGCAGCCCCCAACAGCGTTACGAGCAGTACTTC. Its protein is CASSPQQRYEQYF.

The chain employs TRBV6-1 and TRBJ2-7; D remains ambiguous. V was pared by 4 bases and J by 5 bases, with 9 bases between. The CDR3 runs to 12 residues. CDR1 MNHNS and CDR2 SASEGT come from the germline V gene. CDR3 in DNA: TGTGCCAGCAGTGCAAACAGTGACGAGCAGTACTTC. Protein product: CASSANSDEQYF.

CDR3 bases: TGTGCCAGCAGCTTGAGGGCGACGGGGTTTAACTATGGCTACACCTTC. This gives the protein CASSLRATGFNYGYTF. V is TRBV5-6 and J is TRBJ1-2; the D is unclear. Germline lookup yields CDR1 SGHDT and CDR2 YYEEEE. The CDR3 has 16 amino acids. The ends were cut back, 1 base at V and 1 base at J, with 14 bases in the middle.

The chain is built from TRBV29-1 and TRBJ1-1; TRBD1 might be the D (6 bases). This CDR3 contains 17 residues. CDR1 SQVTM and CDR2 ANQGSEA come from the germline V gene. V lost 4 bases, J lost 0 bases, and 21 bases lay in between. The CDR3 nucleotides read TGCAGCGTTGGAGCGTATGGGGGGGCAGGGGTGAACACTGAAGCTTTCTTT. Amino acids: CSVGAYGGAGVNTEAFF.

The rearrangement links TRBV5-1 to TRBJ2-2; tentatively, D is TRBD1 (5 bases). The germline V and J ends were trimmed by 4 bases and 3 bases, with 13 bases remaining between them. The CDR3 is 15 residues long. Per the germline V gene, CDR1 is SGHRS and CDR2 is YFSETQ. The CDR3 DNA sequence: TGCGCCAGCAGCCCCGACAGCCCCTACACCGGGGAGCTGTTTTTT. Residues: CASSPDSPYTGELFF.

The chain has TRBV7-9 and TRBJ1-2, with unresolved D. Germline loops: CDR1 SEHNR, CDR2 FQNEAQ (reference sequence). V lost 3 bases and J 3 bases, leaving 11 bases between the germline ends. CDR3 length: 14 amino acids. CDR3 in amino acids: CASSFSFSDYGYTF. The CDR3, as DNA: TGTGCCAGCAGCTTTTCCTTTAGCGACTATGGCTACACCTTC.

This clone occurred once. The V and J genes are TRBV7-9 and TRBJ2-7, with 9 bases that match TRBD2. The CDR3 totals 15 residues. Trimming cost V 1 base and J 2 bases; bases outside gene matches: 3. Germline CDR1 reads SEHNR; CDR2 reads FQNEAQ (reference sequence). CDR3 loop: CASSLGTSDTYEQYF. The CDR3 DNA is TGTGCCAGCAGCTTAGGGACTAGCGACACCTACGAGCAGTACTTC.